The rows below give T cell receptor beta chains drawn from one sample of a study of T cell responses to AZD1222 COVID-19 vaccine. Sequencing used immunoSEQ multiplex PCR; TCRdb keeps in-frame clones, though not all of them. The sample includes about 46,000 clones, approximately 90% of them seen just once. The sequencing used peripheral blood, collected 28 days after the second AZD1222 dose. These receptors all stem from an adult who received the AZD1222 COVID-19 vaccine. Each CDR3 is given with its conserved first and last residue. The D gene is left open where the match is weak. Only some rows state a clone size, as once, few, many or a class for expanded clones.

>TRBV19|TRBJ2-1|TRBD2|NA
TGTGCCAGTAGTCCCAGACTAGCGGGAGTAATCTTC
CASSPRLAGVIF
>TRBV4-1|TRBJ2-7|NA|NA
TGCGCCAGCAGCCAAGAAGGCGGGTACGAGCAGTACTTC
CASSQEGGYEQYF
>TRBV5-4|TRBJ2-5|TRBD2|NA
TGTGCCAGCAGCTTCGGACTAGCGGGAAAAGAGACCCAGTACTTC
CASSFGLAGKETQYF
>TRBV28|TRBJ2-1|NA|NA
TGTGCCAGCACGTCGGACGGTGACTACAATGAGCAGTTCTTC
CASTSDGDYNEQFF
>TRBV19|TRBJ1-5|NA|NA
TGTGCCAGTAGTCTATTGCAGACTCATCAGCCCCAGCATTTT
CASSLLQTHQPQHF
>TRBV19|TRBJ1-1|NA|once
TGTGCCAGTAGTATATGGCAGGGGACTGAAGCTTTCTTT
CASSIWQGTEAFF
>TRBV6-1|TRBJ1-1|TRBD1|NA
TGTGCCAGCAGTGAAGCGCTGGGACAGTCCACTGAAGCTTTCTTT
CASSEALGQSTEAFF
>TRBV10-3|TRBJ1-1|NA|NA
TGTGCCATCAGTGAGTCTTGGGGGGGAAACACTGAAGCTTTCTTT
CAISESWGGNTEAFF
>TRBV3-1/TRBV3-2|TRBJ2-2|NA|NA
TGTGCCAGCAGCTCGAGGGGGACTATACTTACCGGGGAGCTGTTTTTT
CASSSRGTILTGELFF
>TRBV9|TRBJ2-1|NA|NA
TGTGCCAGCAGCCCGAGAACAAACAATGAGCAGTTCTTC
CASSPRTNNEQFF
>TRBV7-2|TRBJ2-7|TRBD2|few
TGTGCCAGCAGCTTACAACTAGCGGGAGGATGGCAGTACTTC
CASSLQLAGGWQYF